Below are 16 T cell receptor beta chains sequenced from a single sample in a study of CD8+CD57+ T cells in acquired aplastic anemia. Patients chosen for sequencing had shown CD8+CD57+ cell expansion by flow cytometry. Using genomic DNA as the template, TCR beta VDJ and CDR3 profiling was carried out. TCRdb passed the reads through MiXCR, listing each CDR3 protein once. The sample has around 180,000 distinct CDR3 sequences; around half are singletons. Sequencing was done on a sample of sorted CD4+, CD8+, or CD8+CD57+ T cells (not recorded which) from PBMCs. The receptors shown here come from a human donor with aplastic anemia.

The chain joins TRBV15 to TRBJ1-2, with D unclear. The ends were cut back, 0 bases at V and 5 bases at J, with 13 bases in the middle. The CDR3 is 15 residues long. Germline V gene sequence: CDR1 LNHNV, CDR2 YYDKDF (reference sequence). The CDR3: CATSRDRGEAYGYTF. The CDR3 coding sequence is TGTGCCACCAGCAGAGATCGCGGGGAGGCGTATGGCTACACCTTC.

The table lists this clonotype with many counts. The V call is TRBV11-2, the J call TRBJ1-4; D call uncertain. This CDR3 region has 14 residues. V shed 8 bases and J shed 0 bases, with 10 bases lying between them. Germline V CDR1 and CDR2: SGHAT, FQNNGV. The DNA for the CDR3 is TGTGCCAGCGGTTACAGCACAACTAATGAAAAACTGTTTTTT. Its protein is CASGYSTTNEKLFF.

This clonotype was recorded only once. DNA for the CDR3: TGTGCCAGCAGCACGACAGGAGCCACTGAAGCTTTCTTT. This gives the protein CASSTTGATEAFF. The rearrangement links TRBV7-3 to TRBJ1-1, with a weak D call TRBD1 (6 bases). Trimming cost V 5 bases and J 4 bases, with 11 bases left between them. The length of the CDR3 is 13 residues. Germline values: CDR1 SGHTA, CDR2 FQGTGA.

As for this clonotype: This may be a read error, as it is one base from a much larger clone. The genes are TRBV5-4 and TRBJ2-5; 7 bases fit TRBD1. The CDR3 consists of 15 residues. Germline values: CDR1 SGHNT, CDR2 YYREEE (reference sequence). The chain's CDR3 is CAGSLERQGLETQYF. CDR3 bases: TGTGCCGGCAGCTTGGAACGACAGGGCCTTGAGACCCAGTACTTC.

The genes are TRBV6-1 and TRBJ1-2; 8 nucleotides agree with TRBD1. V trimming: 5 bases; J trimming: 0 bases; junction bases outside the gene matches: 5. CDR3 length: 15 residues. The germline V gene encodes CDR1 MNHNS and CDR2 SASEGT. CDR3 sequence: CASSRQGQANYGYTF. CDR3 bases: TGTGCCAGCAGTCGACAGGGACAGGCTAACTATGGCTACACCTTC.

This clonotype has a count of ten or more. This chain links TRBV5-1 with TRBJ1-5, with unresolved D. This CDR3 region has 15 residues. Trimming shortened V by 0 bases and J by 3 bases, and 10 bases separated the two germline ends. Germline values: CDR1 SGHRS, CDR2 YFSETQ. The CDR3 DNA follows: TGCGCCAGCAGCTTGGTAGGGCAGACCAATCAGCCCCAGCATTTT. Protein sequence: CASSLVGQTNQPQHF.

The J gene is TRBJ2-2, the V gene TRBV10-3, with TRBD1 matching 8 bases. There are 16 residues in the CDR3. V lost 2 bases and J lost 1; bases outside the gene matches: 3. Germline values: CDR1 ENHRY, CDR2 SYGVKD. CDR3 DNA: TGTGCCATCAGTGAGGGCAGGGGGCTGAACACCGGGGAGCTGTTTTTT. Amino acids: CAISEGRGLNTGELFF.

In its sample, this clonotype was seen a few times. The chain joins TRBV10-3 to TRBJ2-7, with 13 bases that match TRBD2. This CDR3 has 16 residues. Germline CDR1 reads ENHRY; CDR2 reads SYGVKD. The junction had 6 bases not matched to a gene; V was cut back by 3 bases and J by 4 bases. In DNA, the CDR3 is TGTGCCATCAGTGACGGGAGGACTAGCGGGAGATACGAGCAGTACTTC. Translation gives CAISDGRTSGRYEQYF.

With respect to this clonotype: At one of its ends the junction is not consistent with the germline gene, which may arise from a read error. The V gene is TRBV20-1, the J gene TRBJ1-1; D is undetermined. From germline, CDR1 is DFQATT and CDR2 SNEGSKA (reference sequence). The CDR3 covers 18 residues. For the CDR3, the DNA is TGCAGTGCTAACGAAATGCCTGGACGGCCATCTATGAACACCGAAGCTTTCTTT. It specifies CSANEMPGRPSMNTEAFF.

The chain couples TRBV7-9 to TRBJ2-7; D possibly matches TRBD1 or TRBD2 (6 bases each). Trimming pared 5 bases from V and 4 bases from J, leaving 18 bases between. CDR1 and CDR2 from the germline V gene are SEHNR and FQNEAQ (reference sequence). CDR3 length equals 15 residues. The CDR3 nucleotides read TGTGCCAGCAGCCCGGAGGGGGGCGCCGGATACGAGCAGTACTTC. Translation gives CASSPEGGAGYEQYF.

The chain recombines TRBV20-1 with TRBJ1-4, with no clear D. The CDR3 loop spans 14 amino acids. V lost 3 bases, J lost 0 bases, and 8 bases lay in between. The germline V gene has CDR1 DFQATT and CDR2 SNEGSKA (reference sequence). The CDR3 region has the DNA TGCAGTGCTAGCAGGACCCCAACTAATGAAAAACTGTTTTTT. Encoded protein: CSASRTPTNEKLFF.

This CDR3 reads CASSEVLAGEDEQFF. CDR3 DNA: TGTGCCAGCAGTGAAGTTCTAGCGGGAGAAGATGAGCAGTTCTTC. This rearrangement joins TRBV2 to TRBJ2-1, with 10 bases that match TRBD2. This CDR3 is built from 15 residues. CDR1 SNHLY and CDR2 FYNNEI come from the germline V gene. With V trimmed by 1 base and J by 8 bases, 5 bases remained unmatched.

This rearrangement joins TRBV19 to TRBJ1-1; tentative D call: TRBD1 (5 bases). Germline loops: CDR1 LNHDA, CDR2 SQIVND (reference sequence). The CDR3 has 14 residues. The germline V and J ends were trimmed by 7 bases and 4 bases, with 16 bases remaining between them. The CDR3 reads CASKWGPGITEAFF. CDR3 in DNA: TGTGCCAGTAAATGGGGCCCAGGCATCACTGAAGCTTTCTTT.

This clonotype was picked up a small number of times. The junction does not match germline at one end; this may be a read error. This sequence joins TRBV19 and TRBJ2-3; tentative D call: TRBD2 (5 bases). CDR1 is LNHDA, CDR2 SQIVND, per germline (reference sequence). This CDR3 spans 16 amino acids. Here the CDR3 reads CASSVPLGSLTDTQYF. DNA for the CDR3: TGCGCCAGTAGTGTGCCCCTGGGGAGTCTCACAGATACGCAGTATTTT.

This clonotype came up a few times. The chain has TRBV20-1 and TRBJ1-2; D is uncertain. The length of the CDR3 is 12 residues. Per the germline V gene, CDR1 is DFQATT and CDR2 is SNEGSKA (reference sequence). V lost 3 bases, J lost 3 bases, and 8 bases lay in between. The CDR3 loop is CSASDGDYGYTF. The DNA of the CDR3 is TGCAGTGCTAGCGACGGCGACTATGGCTACACCTTC.

This clonotype appeared many times. The chain has TRBV20-1 and TRBJ2-7; 12 bases map to TRBD2. This CDR3 contains 15 residues. The V gene's germline CDR1 is DFQATT and CDR2 SNEGSKA (reference sequence). The V gene end was trimmed by 6 bases and the J gene end by 5 bases; junction bases not matched to a gene: 11. CDR3 residues: CSAGPRTSGTNEQYF. The CDR3 nucleotides read TGCAGTGCGGGCCCCAGGACTAGCGGGACCAACGAGCAGTACTTC.